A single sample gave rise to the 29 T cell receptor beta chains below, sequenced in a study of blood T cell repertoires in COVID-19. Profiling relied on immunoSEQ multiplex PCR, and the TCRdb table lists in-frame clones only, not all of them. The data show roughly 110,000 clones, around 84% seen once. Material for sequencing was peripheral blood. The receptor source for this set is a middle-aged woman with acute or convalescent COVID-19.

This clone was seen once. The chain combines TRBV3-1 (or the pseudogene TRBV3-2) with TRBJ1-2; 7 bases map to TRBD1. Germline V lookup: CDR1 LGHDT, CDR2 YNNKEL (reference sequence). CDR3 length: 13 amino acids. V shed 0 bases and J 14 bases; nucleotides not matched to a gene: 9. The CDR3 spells CASSQDLWGTATF. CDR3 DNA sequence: TGTGCCAGCAGCCAAGATCTTTGGGGGACAGCAACCTTC.

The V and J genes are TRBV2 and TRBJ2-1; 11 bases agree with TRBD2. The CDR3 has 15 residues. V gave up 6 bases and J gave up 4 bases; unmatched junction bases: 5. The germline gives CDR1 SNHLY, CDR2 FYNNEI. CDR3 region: CASRPGLAEYNEQFF. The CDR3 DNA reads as TGTGCCAGCAGACCGGGACTAGCGGAATACAATGAGCAGTTCTTC.

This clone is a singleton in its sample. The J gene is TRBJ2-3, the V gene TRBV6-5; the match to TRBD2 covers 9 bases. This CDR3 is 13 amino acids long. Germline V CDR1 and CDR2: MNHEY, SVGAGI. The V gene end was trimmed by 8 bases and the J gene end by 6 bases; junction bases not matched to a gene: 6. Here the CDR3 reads CASAGGAGDTQYF. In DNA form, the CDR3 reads TGTGCCAGCGCGGGGGGGGCTGGGGATACGCAGTATTTT.

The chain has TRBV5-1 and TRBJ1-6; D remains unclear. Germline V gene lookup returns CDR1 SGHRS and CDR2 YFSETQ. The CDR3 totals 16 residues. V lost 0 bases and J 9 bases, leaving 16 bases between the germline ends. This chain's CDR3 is CASSLGGGGVISPLHF. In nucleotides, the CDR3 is TGCGCCAGCAGCTTGGGCGGTGGCGGGGTAATTTCACCCCTCCACTTT.

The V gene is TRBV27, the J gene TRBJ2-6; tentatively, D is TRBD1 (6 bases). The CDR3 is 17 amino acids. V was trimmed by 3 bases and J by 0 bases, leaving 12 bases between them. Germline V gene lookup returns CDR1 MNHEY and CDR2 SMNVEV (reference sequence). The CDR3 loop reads CASSLTGALSGANVLTF. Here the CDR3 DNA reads TGTGCCAGCAGTTTGACAGGAGCTCTCTCTGGGGCCAACGTCCTGACTTTC.

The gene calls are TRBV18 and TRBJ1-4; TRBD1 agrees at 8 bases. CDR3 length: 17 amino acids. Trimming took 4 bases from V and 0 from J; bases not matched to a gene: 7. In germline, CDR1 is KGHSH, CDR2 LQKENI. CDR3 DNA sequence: TGTGCCAGCTCACAATCAGACAGGGGAGCAACTAATGAAAAACTGTTTTTT. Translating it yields CASSQSDRGATNEKLFF.

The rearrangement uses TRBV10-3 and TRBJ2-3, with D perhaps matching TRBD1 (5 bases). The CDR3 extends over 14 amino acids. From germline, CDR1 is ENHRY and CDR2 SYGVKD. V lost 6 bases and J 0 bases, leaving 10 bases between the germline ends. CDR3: CAIRQVFSTDTQYF. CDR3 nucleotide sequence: TGTGCCATCAGACAGGTTTTTAGCACAGATACGCAGTATTTT.

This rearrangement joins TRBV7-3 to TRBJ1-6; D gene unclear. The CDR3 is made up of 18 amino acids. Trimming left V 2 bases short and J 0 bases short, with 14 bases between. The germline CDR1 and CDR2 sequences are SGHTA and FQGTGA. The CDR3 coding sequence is TGTGCCAGCAGCTTATTCCCCACTATTAGCTCCTATAATTCACCCCTCCACTTT. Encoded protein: CASSLFPTISSYNSPLHF. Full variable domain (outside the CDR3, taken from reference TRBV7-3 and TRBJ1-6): GAGVSQTPSNKVTEKGKYVELRCDPISGHTALYWYRQSLGQGPEFLIYFQGTGAADDSGLPNDRFFAVRPEGSVSTLKIQRTERGDSAVYLCASSLFPTISSYNSPLHFGNGTRLTVT.

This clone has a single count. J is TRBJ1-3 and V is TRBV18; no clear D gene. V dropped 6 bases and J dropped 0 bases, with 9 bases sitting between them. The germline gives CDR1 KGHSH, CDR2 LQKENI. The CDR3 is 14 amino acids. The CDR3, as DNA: TGTGCCAGCTCTGACATATACTCTGGAAACACCATATATTTT. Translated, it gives CASSDIYSGNTIYF.

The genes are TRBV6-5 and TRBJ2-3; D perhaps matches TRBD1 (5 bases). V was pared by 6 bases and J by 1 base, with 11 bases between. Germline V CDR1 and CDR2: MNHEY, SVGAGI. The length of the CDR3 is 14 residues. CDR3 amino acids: CASRVQGGTDTQYF. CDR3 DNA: TGTGCCAGCAGGGTCCAGGGTGGCACAGATACGCAGTATTTT.

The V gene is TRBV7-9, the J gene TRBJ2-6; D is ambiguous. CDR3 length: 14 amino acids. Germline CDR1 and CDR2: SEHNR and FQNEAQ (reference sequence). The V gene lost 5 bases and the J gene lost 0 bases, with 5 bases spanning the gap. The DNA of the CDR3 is TGTGCCAGCAGCGACAACTCTGGGGCCAACGTCCTGACTTTC. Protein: CASSDNSGANVLTF.

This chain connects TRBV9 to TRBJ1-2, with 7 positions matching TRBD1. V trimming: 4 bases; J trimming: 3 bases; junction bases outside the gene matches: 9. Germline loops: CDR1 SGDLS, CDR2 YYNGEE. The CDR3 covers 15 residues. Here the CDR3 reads CASSPGGGQHYGYTF. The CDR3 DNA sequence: TGTGCCAGCAGCCCCGGAGGGGGCCAGCACTATGGCTACACCTTC.

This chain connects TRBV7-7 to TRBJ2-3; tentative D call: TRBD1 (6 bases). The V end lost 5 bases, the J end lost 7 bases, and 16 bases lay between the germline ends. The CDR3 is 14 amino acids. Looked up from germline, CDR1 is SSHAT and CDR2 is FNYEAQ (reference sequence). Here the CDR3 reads CASSPGQGRNTQYF. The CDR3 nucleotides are TGTGCCAGCAGCCCCGGGCAGGGGCGAAATACGCAGTATTTT.

The DNA for the CDR3 is TGTGCCAGCAGGCCGGGACTAGCAGGCGAGCAGTACTTC. Residues: CASRPGLAGEQYF. The J gene is TRBJ2-7, the V gene TRBV2; 9 bases are a match to TRBD2. Germline values: CDR1 SNHLY, CDR2 FYNNEI. The CDR3 contains 13 residues. V lost 6 bases to trimming and J lost 6 bases; unmatched junction nucleotides: 6.

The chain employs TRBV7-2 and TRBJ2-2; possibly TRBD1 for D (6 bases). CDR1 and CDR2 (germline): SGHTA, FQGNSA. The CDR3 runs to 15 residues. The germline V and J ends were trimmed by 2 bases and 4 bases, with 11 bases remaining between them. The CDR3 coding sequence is TGTGCCAGCAGCTTATGGTCAGGGGCCACCGGGGAGCTGTTTTTT. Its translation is CASSLWSGATGELFF.

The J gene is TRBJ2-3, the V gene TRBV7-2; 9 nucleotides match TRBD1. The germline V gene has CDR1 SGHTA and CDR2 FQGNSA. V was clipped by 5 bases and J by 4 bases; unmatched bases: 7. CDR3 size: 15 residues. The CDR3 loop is CASSRTGQGADTQYF. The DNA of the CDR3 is TGTGCCAGCAGCCGTACGGGACAGGGCGCAGATACGCAGTATTTT.

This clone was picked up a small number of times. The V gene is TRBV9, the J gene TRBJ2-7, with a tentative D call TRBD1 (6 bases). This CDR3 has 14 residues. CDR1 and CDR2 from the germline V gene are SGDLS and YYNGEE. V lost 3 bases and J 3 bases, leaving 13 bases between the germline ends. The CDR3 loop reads CASSARDNFYEQYF. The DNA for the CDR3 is TGTGCCAGCAGCGCCCGGGACAACTTCTACGAGCAGTACTTC. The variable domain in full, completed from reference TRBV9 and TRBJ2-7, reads DSGVTQTPKHLITATGQRVTLRCSPRSGDLSVYWYQQSLDQGLQFLIQYYNGEERAKGNILERFSAQQFPDLHSELNLSSLELGDSALYFCASSARDNFYEQYFGPGTRLTVT.

Here the CDR3 DNA reads TGTGCCACGGCAAGCGGGGGACGTAACACAGATACGCAGTATTTT. Translated: CATASGGRNTDTQYF. The chain is built from TRBV15 and TRBJ2-3; 8 bases align to TRBD2. Germline-derived CDR1 and CDR2 are LNHNV and YYDKDF (reference sequence). V shed 9 bases, J shed 2 bases, and the junction held 10 bases outside the gene matches. There are 15 residues in the CDR3.

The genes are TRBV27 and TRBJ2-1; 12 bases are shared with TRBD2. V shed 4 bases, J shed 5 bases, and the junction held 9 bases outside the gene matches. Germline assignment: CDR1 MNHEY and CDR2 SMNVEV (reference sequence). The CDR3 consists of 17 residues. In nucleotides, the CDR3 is TGTGCCAGCAGTTATCTAGCGGGGGGGCCCTCGAACAATGAGCAGTTCTTC. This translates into CASSYLAGGPSNNEQFF.

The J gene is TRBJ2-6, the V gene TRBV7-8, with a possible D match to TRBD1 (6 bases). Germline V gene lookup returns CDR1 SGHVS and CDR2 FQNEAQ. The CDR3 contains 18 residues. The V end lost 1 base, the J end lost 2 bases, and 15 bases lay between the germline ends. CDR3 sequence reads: CASSLESQGTPGANVLTF. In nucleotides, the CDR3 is TGTGCCAGCAGCTTAGAATCCCAGGGGACCCCTGGGGCCAACGTCCTGACTTTC.

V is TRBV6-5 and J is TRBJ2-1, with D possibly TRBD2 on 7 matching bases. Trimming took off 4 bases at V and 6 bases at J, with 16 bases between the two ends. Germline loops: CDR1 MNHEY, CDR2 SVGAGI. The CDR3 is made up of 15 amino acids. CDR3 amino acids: CASSWGGTQGNEQFF. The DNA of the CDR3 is TGTGCCAGCAGTTGGGGGGGGACACAGGGCAATGAGCAGTTCTTC.

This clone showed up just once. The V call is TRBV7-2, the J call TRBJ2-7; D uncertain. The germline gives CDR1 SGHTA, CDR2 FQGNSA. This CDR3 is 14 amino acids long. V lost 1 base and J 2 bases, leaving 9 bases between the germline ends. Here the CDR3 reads CASSLDHFTYEQYF. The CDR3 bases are TGTGCCAGCAGCTTAGACCACTTCACCTACGAGCAGTACTTC.

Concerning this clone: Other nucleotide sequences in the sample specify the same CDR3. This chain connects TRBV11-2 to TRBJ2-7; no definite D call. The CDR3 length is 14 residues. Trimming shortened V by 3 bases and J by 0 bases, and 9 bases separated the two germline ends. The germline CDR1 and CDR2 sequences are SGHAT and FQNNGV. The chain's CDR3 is CASSLGFSSYEQYF. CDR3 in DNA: TGTGCCAGCAGCTTGGGCTTCAGCTCCTACGAGCAGTACTTC.

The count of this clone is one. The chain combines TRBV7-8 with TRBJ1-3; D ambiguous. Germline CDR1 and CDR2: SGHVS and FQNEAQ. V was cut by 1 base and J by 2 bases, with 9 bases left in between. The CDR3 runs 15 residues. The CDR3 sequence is CASSLDRLPGNTIYF. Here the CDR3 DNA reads TGTGCCAGCAGCTTAGACAGACTACCTGGAAACACCATATATTTT. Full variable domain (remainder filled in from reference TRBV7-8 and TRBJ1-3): GAGVSQSPRYKVAKRGQDVALRCDPISGHVSLFWYQQALGQGPEFLTYFQNEAQLDKSGLPSDRFFAERPEGSVSTLKIQRTQQEDSAVYLCASSLDRLPGNTIYFGEGSWLTVV.

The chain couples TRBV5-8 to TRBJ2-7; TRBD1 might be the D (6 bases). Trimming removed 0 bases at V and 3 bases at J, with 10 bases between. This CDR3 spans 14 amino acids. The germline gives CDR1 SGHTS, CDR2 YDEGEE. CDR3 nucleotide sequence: TGTGCCAGCAGCTTGGACTACAGGGTCTACGAGCAGTACTTC. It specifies CASSLDYRVYEQYF. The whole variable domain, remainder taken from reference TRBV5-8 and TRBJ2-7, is EAGVTQSPTHLIKTRGQQATLRCSPISGHTSVYWYQQALGLGLQFLLWYDEGEERNRGNFPPRFSGRQFPNYSSELNVNALELEDSALYLCASSLDYRVYEQYFGPGTRLTVT.

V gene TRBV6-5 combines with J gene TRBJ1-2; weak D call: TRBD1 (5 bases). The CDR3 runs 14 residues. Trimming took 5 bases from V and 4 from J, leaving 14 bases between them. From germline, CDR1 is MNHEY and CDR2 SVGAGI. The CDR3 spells CASSRRGGTYGYTF. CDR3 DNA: TGTGCCAGCAGTAGACGGGGGGGGACCTATGGCTACACCTTC.

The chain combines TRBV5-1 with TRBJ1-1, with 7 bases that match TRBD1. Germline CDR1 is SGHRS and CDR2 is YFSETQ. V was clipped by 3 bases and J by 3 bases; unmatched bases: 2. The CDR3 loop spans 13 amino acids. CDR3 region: CASSYGTDTEAFF. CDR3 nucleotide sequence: TGCGCCAGCAGCTATGGGACAGACACTGAAGCTTTCTTT.

The CDR3 nucleotides read TGCGCCAGCAGTGAGTCGGGGTCCGGGGAAGAGACCCAGTACTTC. It translates to CASSESGSGEETQYF. The J gene is TRBJ2-5, the V gene TRBV10-1; D may be TRBD2 (5 bases). The germline gives CDR1 WNHNN, CDR2 SYGVQD (reference sequence). Trimming left V 0 bases short and J 3 bases short, with 11 bases between. The CDR3 consists of 15 residues.

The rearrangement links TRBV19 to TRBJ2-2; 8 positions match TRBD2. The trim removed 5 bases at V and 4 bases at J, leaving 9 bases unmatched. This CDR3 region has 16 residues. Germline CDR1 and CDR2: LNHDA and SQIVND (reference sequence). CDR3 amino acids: CASSAGGVAGTGELFF. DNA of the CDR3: TGTGCCAGTAGTGCGGGGGGCGTCGCCGGCACCGGGGAGCTGTTTTTT.